This TCR beta chain stems from a study of molecular identifiers for immune sequencing clone quantification. Germline values: CDR1 MNHEY, CDR2 SMNVEV (reference sequence). Trimming at V came to 2 bases and at J to 9 bases, leaving 4 bases not matched to a gene. The CDR3 runs to 13 residues. This clonotype was seen at least ten times. TCRdb independently ran MiXCR on the PCR reads; one entry per CDR3 protein. The sample includes under 11,000 distinct CDR3 sequences, about a fifth of them seen just once. Sequencing was carried out using naive CD8+ T cells from blood, with Jurkat cell RNA spiked in. Subset indicated: FACS-sorted CD8+CD4-CCR7+CD45RA+ naive T cells. This TCR was recovered from a human donor in good health. Some libraries in this study had Jurkat cell RNA spiked in. This sequence joins TRBV27 and TRBJ2-3, with 8 bases aligning to TRBD2. The DNA for the CDR3 is TGTGCCAGCAGTTTACGGGGGGGCGACACGCAGTATTTT. It codes for CASSLRGGDTQYF.